Following are 31 T cell receptor beta chains from one sample sequenced in a study of OX40 agonist ivuxolimab in advanced cancers. Sequencing was performed with immunoSEQ multiplex PCR; in TCRdb, only in-frame clones are kept and a portion is missing. The sample includes some 43,000 clones, 80% to 90% of them seen just once. The specimen comprised CD4+ or CD8+ T cells sorted from blood, sampled in a trial of the OX40 agonist ivuxolimab. These receptors all stem from an adult with an advanced solid tumor such as melanoma, head and neck, liver or kidney cancer.

J is TRBJ1-2 and V is TRBV7-2; the match to TRBD1 covers 9 bases. The CDR3 has 14 amino acids. V dropped 2 bases and J dropped 7; count of bases not matched to a gene: 5. Germline CDR1 reads SGHTA; CDR2 reads FQGNSA. CDR3 residues: CASSLSSTGGGYTF. The CDR3 region has the DNA TGTGCCAGCAGCTTATCTTCGACAGGGGGTGGCTACACCTTC.

This clone occurred once. This rearrangement joins TRBV11-2 to TRBJ2-2; TRBD1 might be the D (6 bases). The CDR3 length is 14 residues. V gave up 4 bases and J gave up 6 bases, with 12 bases separating them. CDR1 SGHAT and CDR2 FQNNGV come from the germline V gene. The CDR3, as DNA: TGTGCCAGCAGCTCCCAGGGGATGGCCGGGGAGCTGTTTTTT. Protein product: CASSSQGMAGELFF.

The chain links TRBV11-2 to TRBJ2-7; TRBD2 agrees at 8 bases. This CDR3 has 14 amino acids. V lost 2 bases to trimming and J lost 3 bases; unmatched junction nucleotides: 3. CDR1 is SGHAT and CDR2 is FQNNGV in the germline V gene. CDR3 region: CASSLTGGRYEQYF. The DNA for the CDR3 is TGTGCCAGCAGCTTAACGGGAGGGCGCTACGAGCAGTACTTC. The variable domain in full, with the rest retrieved from reference TRBV11-2 and TRBJ2-7, is EAGVAQSPRYKIIEKRQSVAFWCNPISGHATLYWYQQILGQGPKLLIQFQNNGVVDDSQLPKDRFSAERLKGVDSTLKIQPAKLEDSAVYLCASSLTGGRYEQYFGPGTRLTVT.

This chain links TRBV30 with TRBJ2-1; TRBD2 matches 9 bases. The CDR3 runs 13 residues. CDR1 and CDR2 (germline): GTSNPN, SVGIG (reference sequence). Trimming cost V 2 bases and J 9 bases; bases outside gene matches: 5. The CDR3 loop reads CAWSSGLAIEQFF. CDR3 coding DNA: TGTGCCTGGAGTTCCGGACTAGCGATTGAGCAGTTCTTC. The full variable domain, in which reference TRBV30 and TRBJ2-1 provide the parts outside the CDR3, is SQTIHQWPATLVQPVGSPLSLECTVEGTSNPNLYWYRQAAGRGLQLLFYSVGIGQISSEVPQNLSASRPQDRQFILSSKKLLLSDSGFYLCAWSSGLAIEQFFGPGTRLTVL.

The V call is TRBV25-1, the J call TRBJ2-1, with 9 nucleotides matching TRBD1. The trim removed 4 bases at V and 7 bases at J, leaving 5 bases unmatched. Germline CDR1 is MGHDK and CDR2 is SYGVNS. The CDR3 contains 14 residues. CDR3 protein: CASSADRGANEQFF. The CDR3 bases are TGTGCCAGCAGTGCGGACAGGGGAGCAAATGAGCAGTTCTTC.

The chain recombines TRBV11-2 with TRBJ2-3; D ambiguous. In germline, CDR1 is SGHAT, CDR2 FQNNGV. The CDR3 has 12 amino acids. V lost 6 bases, J lost 2 bases, and 6 bases lay in between. The CDR3 is CASRRLTDTQYF. CDR3 coding DNA: TGTGCCAGCAGACGACTCACAGATACGCAGTATTTT.

This chain connects TRBV5-1 to TRBJ2-1; D is perhaps TRBD1 or TRBD2 (6 bases each). CDR3 size: 16 residues. The germline V and J ends were trimmed by 5 bases and 1 base, with 16 bases remaining between them. CDR1 is SGHRS and CDR2 is YFSETQ in the germline V gene. The CDR3 protein is CASSRDGGRSYNEQFF. The CDR3 DNA reads as TGCGCCAGCAGTCGGGATGGGGGGCGTTCCTACAATGAGCAGTTCTTC.

The chain couples TRBV5-5 to TRBJ2-7; 10 nucleotides line up with TRBD1. V trimming: 4 bases; J trimming: 5 bases; junction bases outside the gene matches: 6. Germline V gene sequence: CDR1 SGHKS, CDR2 YYEKEE (reference sequence). CDR3 size: 14 residues. The CDR3 protein is CASSPGQGSHEQYF. The CDR3 DNA reads as TGTGCCAGCAGCCCGGGACAGGGGAGCCACGAGCAGTACTTC.

A single count supports this clone. V gene TRBV5-4 combines with J gene TRBJ2-1, with TRBD2 matching 9 bases. Germline values: CDR1 SGHNT, CDR2 YYREEE (reference sequence). V dropped 5 bases and J dropped 3; count of bases not matched to a gene: 9. There are 16 residues in the CDR3. The CDR3 reads CASSAAGSGSYNEQFF. CDR3 DNA sequence: TGTGCCAGCAGTGCCGCCGGTAGCGGGAGCTACAATGAGCAGTTCTTC.

A few counts support this clone. This sequence joins TRBV7-8 and TRBJ2-7; no clear D gene. V shed 3 bases and J shed 4 bases, with 7 bases lying between them. The CDR3 covers 12 residues. Germline-derived CDR1 and CDR2 are SGHVS and FQNEAQ. As DNA, the CDR3 is TGTGCCAGCAGCTTCCGGCCGTACGAGCAGTACTTC. This codes for CASSFRPYEQYF.

In nucleotides, the CDR3 is TGTGCCAGCAGCTCGGAGGGGATAATGAATGAAAAACTGTTTTTT. Its protein product is CASSSEGIMNEKLFF. This chain joins TRBV5-6 and TRBJ1-4; D is perhaps TRBD1 (5 bases). The CDR3 totals 15 residues. The germline gives CDR1 SGHDT, CDR2 YYEEEE. Trimming left V 3 bases short and J 5 bases short, with 14 bases between.

The chain is built from TRBV5-1 and TRBJ2-7, with 10 bases that match TRBD1. The CDR3 has 15 amino acids. Germline loops: CDR1 SGHRS, CDR2 YFSETQ. V lost 4 bases to trimming and J lost 1 base; unmatched junction nucleotides: 5. CDR3 sequence reads: CASSPRDRGSYEQYF. The CDR3, as DNA: TGCGCCAGCAGCCCCCGGGACAGGGGATCCTACGAGCAGTACTTC.

This chain uses TRBV19 with TRBJ1-5, with D maybe TRBD1 (5 bases). CDR3 length equals 14 residues. Trimming took 5 bases from V and 7 from J, leaving 15 bases between them. Germline V gene lookup returns CDR1 LNHDA and CDR2 SQIVND (reference sequence). The CDR3 nucleotides read TGTGCCAGTAGTTTCCGGGACGGCGGGCAGCCCCAGCATTTT. Translation: CASSFRDGGQPQHF.

By sample share, this clone is medium-sized. The gene calls are TRBV7-9 and TRBJ1-2, with no clear D. V was trimmed by 5 bases and J by 2 bases, leaving 9 bases between them. Germline assignment: CDR1 SEHNR and CDR2 FQNEAQ (reference sequence). The CDR3 runs 13 residues. This chain's CDR3 is CASSGPLNYGYTF. The DNA for the CDR3 is TGTGCCAGCAGCGGGCCTTTAAACTATGGCTACACCTTC. The complete variable domain, with remaining parts taken from reference TRBV7-9 and TRBJ1-2, reads DTGVSQNPRHKITKRGQNVTFRCDPISEHNRLYWYRQTLGQGPEFLTYFQNEAQLEKSRLLSDRFSAERPKGSFSTLEIQRTEQGDSAMYLCASSGPLNYGYTFGSGTRLTVV.

J is TRBJ1-1 and V is TRBV28; the D is unclear. The CDR3 is made up of 15 amino acids. V lost 3 bases and J 7 bases, leaving 18 bases between the germline ends. Germline loops: CDR1 MDHEN, CDR2 SYDVKM. The CDR3 coding sequence is TGTGCCAGCAGTTTGAGTCGGCGGTCGGACGGTGAAGCTTTCTTT. It specifies CASSLSRRSDGEAFF. The full variable domain, completed using reference TRBV28 and TRBJ1-1, is DVKVTQSSRYLVKRTGEKVFLECVQDMDHENMFWYRQDPGLGLRLIYFSYDVKMKEKGDIPEGYSVSREKKERFSLILESASTNQTSMYLCASSLSRRSDGEAFFGQGTRLTVV.

This chain connects TRBV14 to TRBJ1-1; D might be TRBD1 (5 bases). V dropped 2 bases and J dropped 1 base, with 11 bases sitting between them. The CDR3 has 15 amino acids. Germline V CDR1 and CDR2: SGHDN, FVKESK. CDR3 DNA: TGTGCCAGCAGCCAAACGGGACTCCCGAACACTGAAGCTTTCTTT. Translated, it gives CASSQTGLPNTEAFF.

The J gene is TRBJ1-3, the V gene TRBV6-1, with TRBD1 identical over 7 bases. The germline V gene encodes CDR1 MNHNS and CDR2 SASEGT. This CDR3 is built from 14 residues. J was trimmed by 7 bases and V by 7 bases; bases with no gene match: 10. As DNA, the CDR3 is TGTGCCAGCAACCCGACAGGGTCAGGTAACACCATATATTTT. This encodes CASNPTGSGNTIYF.

The chain carries TRBV18 and TRBJ1-1, with D perhaps matching TRBD1 (6 bases). The V and J ends lost 3 bases and 7 bases respectively, with 15 bases between them. Germline V gene data show CDR1 as KGHSH and CDR2 as LQKENI. CDR3 length: 14 residues. Here the CDR3 reads CASSPRDTANEAFF. In nucleotides, the CDR3 is TGTGCCAGCTCACCTAGGGACACCGCCAATGAAGCTTTCTTT.

The V gene is TRBV2, the J gene TRBJ1-1, with a tentative D call TRBD1 (6 bases). The V end was cut by 6 bases, the J end by 7 bases, with 18 bases between. CDR1 SNHLY and CDR2 FYNNEI come from the germline V gene. The CDR3 runs to 14 residues. The CDR3 is CASRALDRRGEAFF. CDR3 nucleotide sequence: TGTGCCAGCAGGGCCCTTGACAGGCGAGGTGAAGCTTTCTTT.

This clone turned up a few times. The chain has TRBV6-5 and TRBJ1-1; D is unresolved. This CDR3 contains 11 residues. Trimming took off 2 bases at V and 10 bases at J, with 8 bases between the two ends. Germline CDR1 reads MNHEY; CDR2 reads SVGAGI. In DNA form, the CDR3 reads TGTGCCAGCAGTTACGCCGGGAGAGCTTTCTTT. Translation gives CASSYAGRAFF.

The J gene is TRBJ2-3, the V gene TRBV9; D not resolved. CDR1 is SGDLS, CDR2 YYNGEE, per germline. The CDR3 is 13 amino acids. The V gene lost 0 bases and the J gene lost 0 bases, with 2 bases spanning the gap. The CDR3 bases are TGTGCCAGCAGCGTAGCTAGCACAGATACGCAGTATTTT. Its translation: CASSVASTDTQYF. Based on the CDR3 plus reference TRBV9 and TRBJ2-3, the full variable domain is DSGVTQTPKHLITATGQRVTLRCSPRSGDLSVYWYQQSLDQGLQFLIQYYNGEERAKGNILERFSAQQFPDLHSELNLSSLELGDSALYFCASSVASTDTQYFGPGTRLTVL.

The chain combines TRBV18 with TRBJ2-4; possibly TRBD1 for D (5 bases). CDR3 size: 17 residues. The V and J ends lost 0 bases and 1 base respectively, with 13 bases between them. Germline CDR1 reads KGHSH; CDR2 reads LQKENI. CDR3 coding DNA: TGTGCCAGCTCACCACCGTCCCTGGCAGGGGCCAAAAACATTCAGTACTTC. It specifies CASSPPSLAGAKNIQYF.

The chain joins TRBV5-4 to TRBJ2-7, with 8 bases fitting TRBD1. Losses at the gene ends were 2 bases for V and 3 bases for J; bases not matched to a gene: 4. The CDR3 has 14 residues. In germline, CDR1 is SGHNT, CDR2 YYREEE (reference sequence). CDR3 sequence: CASSFQGADYEQYF. The CDR3 bases are TGTGCCAGCAGCTTTCAGGGGGCGGACTACGAGCAGTACTTC.

The V call is TRBV28, the J call TRBJ2-1, with D possibly being TRBD1 (6 bases). V lost 1 base, J lost 7 bases, and 17 bases lay in between. This CDR3 has 16 residues. The germline gives CDR1 MDHEN, CDR2 SYDVKM. CDR3 sequence reads: CASSLSTGRGGNEQFF. CDR3 DNA: TGTGCCAGCAGTTTATCCACGGGCAGGGGTGGAAATGAGCAGTTCTTC. The whole variable domain, filled in from reference TRBV28 and TRBJ2-1, reads DVKVTQSSRYLVKRTGEKVFLECVQDMDHENMFWYRQDPGLGLRLIYFSYDVKMKEKGDIPEGYSVSREKKERFSLILESASTNQTSMYLCASSLSTGRGGNEQFFGPGTRLTVL.

This clone was counted once. The chain links TRBV18 to TRBJ2-6; 7 nucleotides agree with TRBD1. CDR3 length: 18 amino acids. Germline-derived CDR1 and CDR2 are KGHSH and LQKENI. The junction had 8 bases not matched to a gene; V was cut back by 3 bases and J by 0 bases. The CDR3 nucleotides are TGTGCCAGCTCACCTAAGGGACAGTCTAGCTCTGGGGCCAACGTCCTGACTTTC. It specifies CASSPKGQSSSGANVLTF.

This rearrangement joins TRBV4-1 to TRBJ2-7; D remains unclear. CDR3 length equals 16 residues. V lost 0 bases and J lost 0, with 12 bases in between. Looked up from germline, CDR1 is MGHRA and CDR2 is YSYEKL. CDR3 protein: CASSQEGRASSYEQYF. The DNA for the CDR3 is TGCGCCAGCAGCCAAGAAGGGCGCGCCAGCTCCTACGAGCAGTACTTC.

This rearrangement joins TRBV5-1 to TRBJ1-2; a possible D gene is TRBD1 (6 bases). This CDR3 has 15 residues. Germline V gene sequence: CDR1 SGHRS, CDR2 YFSETQ. V lost 3 bases to trimming and J lost 6 bases, with 18 bases between them. The DNA for the CDR3 is TGCGCCAGCAGCTCGTCCGACCGGGACATAGATGGCTACACCTTC. Amino acid sequence: CASSSSDRDIDGYTF. Full variable domain (rest looked up from reference TRBV5-1 and TRBJ1-2): KAGVTQTPRYLIKTRGQQVTLSCSPISGHRSVSWYQQTPGQGLQFLFEYFSETQRNKGNFPGRFSGRQFSNSRSEMNVSTLELGDSALYLCASSSSDRDIDGYTFGSGTRLTVV.

The V call is TRBV5-1, the J call TRBJ2-4; 9 bases are a match to TRBD2. This CDR3 has 15 amino acids. With V trimmed by 0 bases and J by 7 bases, 5 bases remained unmatched. Germline V lookup: CDR1 SGHRS, CDR2 YFSETQ. DNA for the CDR3: TGCGCCAGCAGCTTGGGCGGGAGGGCGGAGAACATTCAGTACTTC. Amino acid sequence: CASSLGGRAENIQYF.

V and J are TRBV2 and TRBJ2-5; possibly TRBD1 for D (6 bases). V was shortened by 6 bases and J by 4 bases, with 18 bases between the two germline ends. Germline V gives CDR1 SNHLY, CDR2 FYNNEI. This CDR3 is 15 amino acids long. CDR3 in amino acids: CASSAGTPRTETQYF. In DNA, the CDR3 is TGTGCCAGCAGCGCTGGGACACCTCGGACAGAGACCCAGTACTTC. Filled out from reference TRBV2 and TRBJ2-5, the complete variable domain reads EPEVTQTPSHQVTQMGQEVILRCVPISNHLYFYWYRQILGQKVEFLVSFYNNEISEKSEIFDDQFSVERPDGSNFTLKIRSTKLEDSAMYFCASSAGTPRTETQYFGPGTRLLVL.

The chain joins TRBV30 to TRBJ2-3; D call uncertain. Looked up from germline, CDR1 is GTSNPN and CDR2 is SVGIG (reference sequence). The CDR3 spans 11 residues. Trimming removed 0 bases at V and 7 bases at J, with 5 bases between. CDR3 DNA sequence: TGTGCCTGGAGTGTCCGAAATACGCAGTATTTT. Protein sequence: CAWSVRNTQYF. Full variable domain (remainder filled in from reference TRBV30 and TRBJ2-3): SQTIHQWPATLVQPVGSPLSLECTVEGTSNPNLYWYRQAAGRGLQLLFYSVGIGQISSEVPQNLSASRPQDRQFILSSKKLLLSDSGFYLCAWSVRNTQYFGPGTRLTVL.

A single count supports this clone. The chain is built from TRBV29-1 and TRBJ2-3; D is perhaps TRBD1 or TRBD2 (5 bases each). Trimming removed 7 bases at V and 4 bases at J, with 15 bases between. The germline gives CDR1 SQVTM, CDR2 ANQGSEA. The CDR3 length is 13 residues. The CDR3 sequence is CSGYWDGSDTQYF. The CDR3 nucleotides read TGCAGCGGGTACTGGGACGGATCAGATACGCAGTATTTT.